Listed here are 12 T cell receptor beta chains from one sample, sequenced in a study of T cell responses to AZD1222 COVID-19 vaccine (dated by TCRdb to about 2021). Library preparation employed the immunoSEQ multiplex PCR assay. Sourced from immuneACCESS, this table was stored by TCRdb with only in-frame sequences that have V and J called. A share of the clones is absent; for the studies checked, an unresolved V gene accounts for under half, and the remainder has no known explanation. This sample is represented by 150,000 to 200,000 clones; 75% to 90% of them were singletons. The top ten hold around 5.8% of the sample. The time point label on this specimen signifies: baseline before first vaccination. This specimen consisted of peripheral blood, obtained on day 0 of AZD1222 vaccination. The source of these receptors is an adult in good health.

To note about this clone: One end of the junction varies from germline; a read error may be responsible. The CDR3 loop is CASSGGINQPQHF. DNA of the CDR3: TGTGCTAGCAGCGGTGGAATTAATCAGCCCCAGCATTTT. V gene TRBV7-7 combines with J gene TRBJ1-5, with unresolved D. CDR1 and CDR2 from the germline V gene are SSHAT and FNYEAQ (reference sequence). The CDR3 is 13 residues long.

The sample holds one count of this clone. The chain employs TRBV6-1 and TRBJ2-5; D remains ambiguous. V was pared by 2 bases and J by 14 bases, with 18 bases between. Germline loops: CDR1 MNHNS, CDR2 SASEGT. The CDR3 covers 13 residues. The CDR3 loop is CASSELPTGVSYF. CDR3 in DNA: TGTGCCAGCAGTGAATTGCCTACCGGAGTCAGTTACTTC.

The gene calls are TRBV9 and TRBJ2-4; 8 bases match TRBD1. Germline V CDR1 and CDR2: SGDLS, YYNGEE. CDR3 length equals 15 residues. The V segment lost 1 base and the J segment 7 bases; nucleotides outside the gene matches: 7. The DNA of the CDR3 is TGTGCCAGCAGCGTAATGACAGGGGTCCAGAACATTCAGTACTTC. Translating it yields CASSVMTGVQNIQYF.

This sequence joins TRBV12-3 or TRBV12-4 and TRBJ1-2; possible D gene TRBD1, 5 bases. The V gene lost 6 bases and the J gene lost 3 bases, with 11 bases spanning the gap. The CDR3 is made up of 13 amino acids. As DNA, the CDR3 is TGTGCCAGCAGGCTAACAGGTGACTATGGCTACACCTTC. This sequence encodes CASRLTGDYGYTF.

The chain employs TRBV2 and TRBJ2-7; weak D call: TRBD2 (6 bases). V shed 6 bases and J shed 6 bases, with 21 bases lying between them. The CDR3 runs to 15 residues. Germline V lookup: CDR1 SNHLY, CDR2 FYNNEI. CDR3 residues: CASRPQKLSSAEQYF. The DNA of the CDR3 is TGTGCCAGCAGGCCCCAAAAATTATCTAGCGCCGAGCAGTACTTC.

The chain couples TRBV7-2 to TRBJ2-6; 9 bases are shared with TRBD2. This CDR3 is 18 amino acids long. J gave up 0 bases and V 5 bases, and 8 bases lay outside the gene matches. The germline V gene has CDR1 SGHTA and CDR2 FQGNSA. The CDR3 nucleotides are TGTGCCAGCAGCCCGTCGAGCGGGGGGCTCTCTGGGGCCAACGTCCTGACTTTC. Protein: CASSPSSGGLSGANVLTF. The variable domain in full, with the rest retrieved from reference TRBV7-2 and TRBJ2-6, is GAGVSQSPSNKVTEKGKDVELRCDPISGHTALYWYRQSLGQGLEFLIYFQGNSAPDKSGLPSDRFSAERTGGSVSTLTIQRTQQEDSAVYLCASSPSSGGLSGANVLTFGAGSRLTVL.

The V gene is TRBV10-3, the J gene TRBJ1-2; TRBD1 matches 10 bases. In germline, CDR1 is ENHRY, CDR2 SYGVKD. The CDR3 totals 16 residues. Trimming took 6 bases from V and 0 from J; bases not matched to a gene: 7. The CDR3 is CAISEDRGTANYGYTF. The CDR3 region has the DNA TGTGCCATCAGCGAGGACAGGGGGACAGCTAACTATGGCTACACCTTC.

V usage is TRBV5-1 and J usage is TRBJ2-2, with D possibly being TRBD1 (6 bases). The CDR3 totals 14 residues. CDR1 and CDR2 from the germline V gene are SGHRS and YFSETQ. V lost 4 bases and J lost 7, with 14 bases in between. The CDR3 DNA sequence: TGCGCCAGCAGCCCGCGGACAGACGGCGGGGAGCTGTTTTTT. Its protein is CASSPRTDGGELFF.

The chain has TRBV9 and TRBJ2-7; 7 nucleotides align to TRBD1. The CDR3 has 17 residues. The trim removed 1 base at V and 2 bases at J, leaving 12 bases unmatched. Germline V gives CDR1 SGDLS, CDR2 YYNGEE. The CDR3 reads CASSVRSLPGTAYEQYF. The CDR3 DNA reads TGTGCCAGCAGCGTAAGATCCCTTCCGGGGACAGCCTACGAGCAGTACTTC.

The chain carries TRBV18 and TRBJ1-4, with D possibly being TRBD1 (5 bases). CDR1 is KGHSH, CDR2 LQKENI, per germline. With 5 bases removed from V and 0 bases from J, the gap between germline ends came to 10 bases. This CDR3 spans 15 amino acids. The CDR3 sequence: CASSGQPATNEKLFF. CDR3 nucleotide sequence: TGTGCCAGCTCAGGACAACCTGCAACTAATGAAAAACTGTTTTTT.

The chain joins TRBV28 to TRBJ1-4; no clear D gene. The CDR3 extends over 11 amino acids. The V gene lost 10 bases and the J gene lost 5 bases, with 8 bases spanning the gap. From germline, CDR1 is MDHEN and CDR2 SYDVKM. The DNA for the CDR3 is TGTGCCATCGCCGCAAATGAAAAACTGTTTTTT. This encodes CAIAANEKLFF.

This rearrangement joins TRBV27 to TRBJ1-3; D call uncertain. The CDR3 is 16 amino acids. Germline loops: CDR1 MNHEY, CDR2 SMNVEV (reference sequence). V was cut by 0 bases and J by 0 bases, with 9 bases left in between. CDR3 in amino acids: CASSLSGSLSGNTIYF. In DNA form, the CDR3 reads TGTGCCAGCAGTTTATCCGGCAGTCTCTCTGGAAACACCATATATTTT.